These 15 T cell receptor beta chains were sequenced from one sample in a study of blood T cell repertoires in COVID-19. Sequenced by immunoSEQ multiplex PCR; TCRdb stores in-frame clones only, minus some. The sample holds about 210,000 clones, about 92% seen once. Sequenced input: peripheral blood. The receptors derive from a man aged 30 to 45 with acute or convalescent COVID-19.

This clone was seen just once. The CDR3: CASSQSGSGNTIYF. In nucleotides, the CDR3 is TGTGCCAGCAGCCAATCAGGCTCTGGAAACACCATATATTTT. The V call is TRBV3-1 (or the pseudogene TRBV3-2), the J call TRBJ1-3; D unclear. This CDR3 contains 14 residues. V lost 2 bases and J 0 bases, leaving 5 bases between the germline ends. From germline, CDR1 is LGHDT and CDR2 YNNKEL (reference sequence).

CDR3 coding DNA: TGTGCCAGCAGTTACGGGGAGACCTTTTCTGAAGCTTTCTTT. Translated, it gives CASSYGETFSEAFF. The gene calls are TRBV6-5 and TRBJ1-1; D gene ambiguous. V was trimmed by 2 bases and J by 6 bases, leaving 13 bases between them. The CDR3 has 14 residues. Germline V gives CDR1 MNHEY, CDR2 SVGAGI.

The chain joins TRBV30 to TRBJ1-2; maybe TRBD1 (5 bases). Between the trimmed V and J ends, which lost 4 bases and 4 bases, there was a span of 16 bases. CDR3 length: 14 amino acids. Germline V gene sequence: CDR1 GTSNPN, CDR2 SVGIG (reference sequence). For the CDR3, the DNA is TGTGCCTGGAATCCAGGGTCTAGGGGCTATGGCTACACCTTC. Encoded protein: CAWNPGSRGYGYTF.

The chain is built from TRBV28 and TRBJ1-5; weak D call: TRBD1 (5 bases). Germline loops: CDR1 MDHEN, CDR2 SYDVKM. Trimming removed 3 bases at V and 2 bases at J, with 8 bases between. The length of the CDR3 is 14 residues. Here the CDR3 DNA reads TGTGCCAGCAGTTTGGCGGGGGGCAATCAGCCCCAGCATTTT. Translation: CASSLAGGNQPQHF.

The rearrangement uses TRBV24-1 and TRBJ1-5, with D perhaps matching TRBD1 (6 bases). Germline V gives CDR1 KGHDR, CDR2 SFDVKD. The V end was cut by 3 bases, the J end by 4 bases, with 12 bases between. The CDR3 contains 15 residues. In nucleotides, the CDR3 is TGTGCCACCAGTGATACAACAGGGTCTAATCAGCCCCAGCATTTT. Its protein product is CATSDTTGSNQPQHF.

The chain employs TRBV9 and TRBJ2-3; 11 bases match TRBD2. The CDR3 sequence is 16 residues long. CDR1 is SGDLS and CDR2 is YYNGEE in the germline V gene. The trim removed 3 bases at V and 2 bases at J, leaving 5 bases unmatched. The CDR3 bases are TGTGCCAGCAGCGCACTAGCGGGGGCCCCCACAGATACGCAGTATTTT. Translating it yields CASSALAGAPTDTQYF.

This chain links TRBV11-2 with TRBJ2-3; TRBD2 is a possible D gene (6 bases). The V end was cut by 5 bases, the J end by 6 bases, with 15 bases between. Germline V gene sequence: CDR1 SGHAT, CDR2 FQNNGV. The CDR3 has 14 amino acids. CDR3 DNA sequence: TGTGCCAGCAGCGTTGCGGGGAGGACCGATACGCAGTATTTT. Amino acid sequence: CASSVAGRTDTQYF.

This chain uses TRBV30 with TRBJ2-4, with a weak D call TRBD2 (5 bases). Germline CDR1 GTSNPN, CDR2 SVGIG (reference sequence). Trimming took off 3 bases at V and 3 bases at J, with 9 bases between the two ends. The CDR3 spans 13 residues. The CDR3 region is CAWRLEDKNIQYF. The CDR3 DNA sequence: TGTGCCTGGAGACTGGAGGACAAAAACATTCAGTACTTC.

The chain joins TRBV6-4 to TRBJ2-1; 9 bases agree with TRBD1. After removal of 6 bases from V and 2 bases from J, the junction contained 11 bases not matched to a gene. In germline, CDR1 is MRHNA, CDR2 SNTAGT. This CDR3 spans 17 amino acids. CDR3 sequence: CASSSWGGQGPYNEQFF. The CDR3 region has the DNA TGTGCCAGCAGCTCCTGGGGGGGACAGGGTCCCTACAATGAGCAGTTCTTC.

V is TRBV18 and J is TRBJ1-3, with unresolved D. Per germline, CDR1 KGHSH and CDR2 LQKENI. V was trimmed by 4 bases and J by 2 bases, leaving 15 bases between them. The CDR3 extends over 16 amino acids. Here the CDR3 DNA reads TGTGCCAGCTCACTACAAGGGAGCCAGACTGGAAACACCATATATTTT. Translated, it gives CASSLQGSQTGNTIYF.

V and J are TRBV18 and TRBJ2-5; D gene ambiguous. From germline, CDR1 is KGHSH and CDR2 LQKENI. The CDR3 runs to 13 residues. Trimming took 3 bases from V and 1 from J, leaving 6 bases between them. DNA for the CDR3: TGTGCCAGCTCACCGTCACTCCAAGAGACCCAGTACTTC. Encoded protein: CASSPSLQETQYF.

The chain carries TRBV10-1 and TRBJ2-1; D uncertain. The V and J ends lost 3 bases and 9 bases respectively, with 12 bases between them. Germline-derived CDR1 and CDR2 are WNHNN and SYGVQD (reference sequence). The CDR3 is made up of 13 amino acids. The CDR3 sequence: CASSEYSSTEQFF. In DNA, the CDR3 is TGCGCCAGCAGTGAATACTCTAGTACTGAGCAGTTCTTC.

The chain joins TRBV29-1 to TRBJ1-1; tentative D call: TRBD1 (5 bases). Trimming took 8 bases from V and 3 from J, leaving 19 bases between them. Germline CDR1 SQVTM, CDR2 ANQGSEA. This CDR3 is built from 14 residues. The CDR3 sequence is CSFGLAAGDTEAFF. The CDR3 nucleotides read TGCAGCTTCGGTCTTGCGGCGGGGGACACTGAAGCTTTCTTT.

V and J are TRBV7-8 and TRBJ2-3; TRBD2 matches at 11 bases. Germline CDR1 reads SGHVS; CDR2 reads FQNEAQ. This CDR3 has 17 amino acids. CDR3 nucleotides: TGTGGAACAAGAAGGGCTAGCGGGAGGACCGGCACAGATACGCAGTATTTT. Residues: CGTRRASGRTGTDTQYF. Drawing the rest from reference TRBV7-8 and TRBJ2-3, the complete variable domain is GAGVSQSPRYKVAKRGQDVALRCDPISGHVSLFWYQQALGQGPEFLTYFQNEAQLDKSGLPSDRFFAERPEGSVSTLKIQRTQQEDSAVYLCGTRRASGRTGTDTQYFGPGTRLTVL.

J is TRBJ2-1 and V is TRBV19, with 10 bases that match TRBD2. This CDR3 is built from 16 residues. V lost 3 bases to trimming and J lost 1 base; unmatched junction nucleotides: 3. Germline V gene data show CDR1 as LNHDA and CDR2 as SQIVND (reference sequence). As DNA, the CDR3 is TGTGCCAGTAGTATCTCACTAGCGGGATCCTACAATGAGCAGTTCTTC. This encodes CASSISLAGSYNEQFF.